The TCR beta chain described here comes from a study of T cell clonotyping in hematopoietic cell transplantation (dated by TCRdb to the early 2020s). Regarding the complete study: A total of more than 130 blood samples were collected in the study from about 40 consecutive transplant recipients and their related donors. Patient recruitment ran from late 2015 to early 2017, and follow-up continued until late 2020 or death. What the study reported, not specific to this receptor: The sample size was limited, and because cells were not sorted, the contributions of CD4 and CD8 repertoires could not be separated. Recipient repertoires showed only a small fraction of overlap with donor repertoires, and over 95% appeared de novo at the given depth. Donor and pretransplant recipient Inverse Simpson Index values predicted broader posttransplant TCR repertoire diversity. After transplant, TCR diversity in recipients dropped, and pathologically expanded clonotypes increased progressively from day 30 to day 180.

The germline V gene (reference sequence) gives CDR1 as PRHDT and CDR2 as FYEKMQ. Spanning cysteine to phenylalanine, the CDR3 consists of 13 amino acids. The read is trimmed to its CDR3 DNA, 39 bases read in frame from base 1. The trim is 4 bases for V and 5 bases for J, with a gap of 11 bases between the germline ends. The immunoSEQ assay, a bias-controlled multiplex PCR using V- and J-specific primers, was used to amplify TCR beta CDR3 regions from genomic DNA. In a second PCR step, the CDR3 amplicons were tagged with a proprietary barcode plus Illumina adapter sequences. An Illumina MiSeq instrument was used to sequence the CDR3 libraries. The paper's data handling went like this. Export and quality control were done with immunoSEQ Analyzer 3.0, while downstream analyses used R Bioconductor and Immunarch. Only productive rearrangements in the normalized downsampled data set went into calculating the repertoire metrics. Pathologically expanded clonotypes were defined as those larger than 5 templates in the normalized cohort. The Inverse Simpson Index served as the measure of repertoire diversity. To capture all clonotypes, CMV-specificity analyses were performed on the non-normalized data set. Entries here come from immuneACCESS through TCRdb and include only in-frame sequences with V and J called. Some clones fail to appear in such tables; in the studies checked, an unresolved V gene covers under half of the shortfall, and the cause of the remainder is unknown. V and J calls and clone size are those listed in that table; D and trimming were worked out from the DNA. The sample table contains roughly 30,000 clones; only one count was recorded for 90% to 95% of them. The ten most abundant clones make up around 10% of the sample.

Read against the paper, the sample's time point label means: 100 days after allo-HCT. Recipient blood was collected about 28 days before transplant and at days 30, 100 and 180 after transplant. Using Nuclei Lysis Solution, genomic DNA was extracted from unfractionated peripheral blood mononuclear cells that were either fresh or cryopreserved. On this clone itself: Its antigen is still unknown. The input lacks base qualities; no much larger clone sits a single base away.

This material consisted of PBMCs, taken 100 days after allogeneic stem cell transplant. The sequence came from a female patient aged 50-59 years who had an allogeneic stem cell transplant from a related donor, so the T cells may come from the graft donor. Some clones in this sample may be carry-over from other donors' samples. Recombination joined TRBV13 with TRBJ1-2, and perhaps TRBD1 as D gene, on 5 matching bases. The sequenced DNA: TGTGCCAGCAGCTCCAGGGAGAGGTATGGCTACACCTTC. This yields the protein CASSSRERYGYTF.